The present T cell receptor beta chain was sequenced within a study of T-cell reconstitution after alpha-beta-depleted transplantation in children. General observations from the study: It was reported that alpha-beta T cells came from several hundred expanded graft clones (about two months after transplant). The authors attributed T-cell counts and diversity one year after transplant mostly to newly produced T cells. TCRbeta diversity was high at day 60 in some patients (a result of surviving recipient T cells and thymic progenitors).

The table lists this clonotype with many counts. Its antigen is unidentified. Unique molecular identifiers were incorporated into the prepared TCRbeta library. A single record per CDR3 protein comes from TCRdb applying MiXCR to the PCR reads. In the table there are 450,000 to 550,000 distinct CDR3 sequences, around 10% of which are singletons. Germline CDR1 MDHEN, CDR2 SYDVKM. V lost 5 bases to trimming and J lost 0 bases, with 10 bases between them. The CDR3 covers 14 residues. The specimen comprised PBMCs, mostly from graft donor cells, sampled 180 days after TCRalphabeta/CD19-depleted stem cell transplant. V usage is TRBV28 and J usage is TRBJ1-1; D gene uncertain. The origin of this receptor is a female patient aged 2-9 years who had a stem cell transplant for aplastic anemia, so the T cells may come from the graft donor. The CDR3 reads CASSPRALNTEAFF. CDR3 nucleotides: TGTGCCAGCAGTCCCCGAGCATTGAACACTGAAGCTTTCTTT. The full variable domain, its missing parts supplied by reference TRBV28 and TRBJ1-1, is DVKVTQSSRYLVKRTGEKVFLECVQDMDHENMFWYRQDPGLGLRLIYFSYDVKMKEKGDIPEGYSVSREKKERFSLILESASTNQTSMYLCASSPRALNTEAFFGQGTRLTVV.